This TCR beta chain was observed in a study of cytomegalovirus exposure and HLA in healthy donors (dated 2017 in TCRdb). Regarding the study in general: An earlier analysis of fewer than 750 of the donors reported 250 to 350 Gb of sequence data and approximately 120 million unique TCR beta sequences obtained from around 180 million T cells. An early release that covered fewer than 800 HLA-typed donors contained around 330 gigabases of sequencing data and approximately 85 million unique TCR sequences. Among the approximately 420 genotyped donors, around 79% belonged to the genetic ancestry cluster associated with self-reported Caucasian donors. The study aimed to test whether signatures of past pathogen exposure could be identified by cataloging public T cell receptors. The study profiled the T cell repertoires of some 610 subjects by immunosequencing and related them to cytomegalovirus serostatus. In addition to the first cohort of 666 subjects, a separate validation cohort of some 120 different subjects was used. High-throughput TCR immunosequencing, statistical association of individual TCRs with disease status, and machine learning were combined to predict cytomegalovirus infection status. A later analysis re-analyzed previously published TCR beta repertoires from hundreds of donors and added high-resolution HLA genotyping to study TCR occurrence patterns. Rather than drawing on any new phenotypic data, the later analysis identified candidate immune exposures from TCR beta sequences and the way those sequences occurred across donors. An earlier analysis of roughly 600 of the donors used high-throughput TCR beta sequencing to judge whether each TCR beta V gene segment behaved as functional or pseudogenic. Donor age, sex, ethnicity and CMV serostatus were compiled together with the repertoire data. In a later genetic analysis, genome-wide SNP genotypes for about three fifths of the roughly 670 donors were used, and that subset was treated as a discovery cohort. All discovery cohort repertoires had been generated on a single sequencing platform. HLA typing covered class I and class II loci at four-digit resolution. Typing coverage varied by locus: about 620-630 donors for A, B, C, DRB1 and DQB1; approximately 560 for DQA1; approximately 570 for DPA1; 450 to 480 for DPB1. Four or five DR-DQ haplotypes were treated as single units for association and clustering because of strong linkage in the cohort. Among 398 genotyped donors of the cohort, an average of around 240,000 unique TCR beta nucleotide sequences were sequenced per donor, around a sixth of them non-productive.

Library method: the immunoSEQ multiplex PCR assay. For the multiplex PCR, a mixture combining 60 forward primers for TCR Vbeta segments and 13 reverse primers for TCR Jbeta segments was used. Amplification of the CDR3 region of rearranged TCR beta genes was performed with a multiplex PCR assay on genomic DNA. The Illumina HiSeq System was used to sequence the amplified TCR beta libraries as 87-base-pair reads. In the source study's methods: Across the 500 to 700 repertoires, a later analysis counted approximately 75 million unique TCR beta chains, around 11 million of which were shared by at least two donors. To remove PCR and sequencing errors, raw reads were error-corrected and collapsed into unique sequences using a nearest-neighbor algorithm that merged closely related sequences. V, D and J gene segments were assigned by aligning CDR3 sequences to IMGT reference sequences. Each retained sequence needed at least a six-nucleotide match to both a V gene segment and a J gene segment. A rearrangement was called productive if the CDR3 had no stop codons and remained in frame with V and J, and every other rearrangement was called non-productive. CDR3 was defined by IMGT convention, running from the second conserved V-encoded cysteine to the conserved J-encoded phenylalanine. In an earlier analysis of around 640 of the donors, sequences lacking an unambiguous match to a single V gene segment were excluded. An earlier analysis of 587 of the donors classified V segments as functional when productive rearrangements were above 56.7% and as segregating when the standard deviation between donors was above 5%. A statistical classification framework was built to diagnose cytomegalovirus status from the catalog of TCR beta chain sequences. In a later analysis, V and J genes were assigned by comparing TCR nucleotide sequences against IMGT/GENE-DB human TR gene sequences. In a later analysis, CDR3 sequences and most-parsimonious VDJ recombination scenarios were assigned using the TCRdist pipeline. In a later analysis, each TCR beta chain was defined by its CDR3 amino acid sequence together with its V-gene family, and reads without a unique V-gene family were excluded. In a later analysis, 450 to 600 highly shared, low-generation-probability nucleotide sequences were removed to address suspected cross-contamination and a sequencing artifact. In a later analysis, a clonal expansion index was calculated for each public chain from normalized within-repertoire ranks of inferred template counts. Generation probabilities in a later analysis came from a VDJ recombination model fitted to out-of-frame rearrangements, and those results were checked against IGoR. In a later analysis, TCR-TCR, TCR-HLA and TCR-CMV co-occurrence was scored with hypergeometric tests, and a repertoire-size bias correction was applied to TCR pairs. A later analysis estimated false discovery rates by permuting HLA or CMV assignments 20 times. In a later analysis, co-occurring TCRs were grouped using DBSCAN, with TCRdist sequence similarity added in when clustering inside HLA-allele-positive subsets. Repertoires with fewer than 30,000 or more than 120,000 public chains, plus five repertoires with anomalous nucleotide sharing, were excluded from co-occurrence clustering. In its TCRdb copy, this immuneACCESS table keeps in-frame sequences only and misses some clones. Where compared with another copy, unresolved V genes explain less than half of these, and the others have no known cause. V and J calls and clone size come straight from that table; D and trimming were deduced from the DNA. This sample is represented by 160,000 or so clones; about 80% of them were singletons. Roughly 10% of the sample rests with the top ten.

For this clone: Which antigen it targets is not known. Within one base of it there is no much larger clone, and no base qualities were kept.

What the work shows at the level of the full study, not this receptor alone: When HLA alleles, especially DR and DQ, strongly co-occurred, attributing TCR associations to individual alleles was difficult. Immune exposure information for the cohort was limited to CMV serostatus. Roughly uniform sequencing depth across donors was assumed in presence/absence analyses, although this assumption may not hold. Most TCR sequences were observed very rarely across donors, whereas some public TCRs were present in many individuals. This cohort had only TCR beta chains sequenced, and the lack of alpha or paired-chain data limited which features could be detected. The authors suggested that the approach could potentially be generalized to other disease states and immunological phenotypes. In an earlier analysis of 587 of the donors, most TCR beta V segments were observed in productive rearrangements about 87% or about 30% of the time, broadly matching IMGT annotations. A cluster of highly shared sequence variants was judged likely to be a technical artifact of the sequencing pipeline. According to a later analysis, parvovirus B19, influenza, CMV and Epstein-Barr virus appeared linked to several top co-occurrence clusters. The 87-base-pair reads could not distinguish some IMGT-functional V segments, including TRBV6-2 and TRBV6-3, so those segments were excluded. A later genetic analysis reported fewer N-insertions in productive TCRs among donors in an Asian-associated ancestry cluster than the approximately 670-donor mean. Because HLA typing was unavailable for some donors at each locus, only the typed subset was used in association tests. Linkage disequilibrium might explain the correlated functional status among segregating V segments, but an unknown experimental factor could not be ruled out. In a later analysis, TCR association rates were found to vary across HLA loci, with the most associated TCRs seen for DRB1 alleles and the fewest for HLA-C alleles. A further reported finding was that TCR beta sequences accurately predicted the HLA-A and HLA-B alleles for most subjects in the first cohort. Three of the identified cytomegalovirus-associated TCR beta chains were confirmed in vitro to be specific for cytomegalovirus antigens. The study gave a list of about 150 TCR beta chains associated with cytomegalovirus. According to a later analysis, most CMV-associated TCR beta chains appeared to be HLA-restricted, and the HLA associations seemed to be driven largely by CMV exposure. In a later analysis, HLA-associated TCR beta chains showed more clonal expansion and lower generation probabilities than non-associated chains that were equally common. Because counts were too low, 15 to 20 rarely observed V segments, including chromosome 9 orphons, were excluded from the earlier analysis of roughly 580 of the donors. Cytomegalovirus status was reported to be diagnosed by the classifier with high specificity and sensitivity in both the original and validation cohorts. V-gene and J-gene trimming of TCR beta chains was associated with a missense DCLRE1C variant in a later genetic analysis, and the association was replicated in an independent cohort. Specific HLA alleles were associated with 16,951 TCR beta sequences at a false discovery rate of 0.05 in a later analysis.

In total, roughly 670 healthy bone marrow donors made up the cohort. All cohort members were sampled while nominally healthy, although unrecorded immune exposures were likely present. The donor was CMV seropositive and was included in the group of some 290 seropositive cohort members. Every donor gave a peripheral blood sample, and the peripheral blood mononuclear cells from that sample were used for TCR beta sequencing. The Qiagen DNeasy Blood Extraction Kit was used to extract genomic DNA from the blood cell samples. The CDR3 holds 14 amino acids from the cysteine to the phenylalanine. Only the CDR3 portion is preserved as DNA: 42 bases, with reading frame beginning at the first base. Trimming removed 5 bases from V and 2 bases from J; the gene matches leave 2 bases unexplained.

The chain employs TRBV5-3 and TRBJ2-7, with 12 junctional bases fitting TRBD2. TRBV5-3 is an ORF, and what it does is uncertain. The receptor was isolated from a man between 18 and 35 years old in good health and CMV-seropositive. Sequencing input: PBMCs. The nucleotides are TGTGCCAGAAGTGGACTAGCGGGGACCTACGAGCAGTACTTC. Translated, it reads CARSGLAGTYEQYF.